This TCR beta chain came from a study of blood T cell repertoires in COVID-19. Study information: The samples span acute and convalescent COVID-19 from the United States, Italy and Spain. Sample material is recorded as cDNA or gDNA derived from T cells, B-cell-depleted T cells, or PBMCs.

Original methodology: Counts of nucleated cells, estimated from reference gene primer amplification, were obtained. Clones were sequenced by immunoSEQ multiplex PCR, and TCRdb holds only the in-frame ones, with some missing. That table furnishes V, J and clone size, whereas the DNA furnished D and trimming. In the table there are a few hundred thousand clones, around 89% of which are singletons. The specimen was peripheral blood. The sequence was collected from a woman aged 60-75 years with acute or convalescent COVID-19.

The CDR3: CASSPGTSLRDTQYF. The CDR3 coding sequence is TGTGCCAGCAGCCCAGGGACTAGCCTCCGAGATACGCAGTATTTT. The gene calls are TRBV4-2 and TRBJ2-3; 9 nucleotides match TRBD2. In germline, CDR1 is LGHNA, CDR2 YNFKEQ. The CDR3 has 15 amino acids. V shed 4 bases, J shed 5 bases, and the junction held 7 bases outside the gene matches.